This section outlines one TCR beta chain sequence together with its context. The sample providers were healthy Caucasian people from Russia, aged roughly 6 to 90. A second PCR, run for roughly 7 to 12 cycles, used a sample-barcoded 5' primer plus a J-beta primer mix. Each cDNA molecule received a tag from a template-switch adaptor that had 12 random nucleotides. TCRdb passed the 5' RACE reads through MiXCR, listing each CDR3 protein once. The data contain hundreds of thousands of distinct CDR3 sequences, roughly 50% of them singletons. This CDR3 has 16 amino acids. Trimming removed 3 bases from V and 0 bases from J, with 14 bases in between. Germline CDR1 reads DFQATT; CDR2 reads SNEGSKA (reference sequence). This sample is part of a study of blood T cells in healthy people across ages.

The chain recombines TRBV20-1 with TRBJ2-2; D remains ambiguous. Sequenced: blood. The sequence came from a man in his forties in good health. This CDR3 is CSASDILSANTGELFF. In DNA, the CDR3 is TGCAGTGCTAGTGATATACTTTCCGCGAACACCGGGGAGCTGTTTTTT.